This TCR beta chain derives from a study of shared clonotypes between healthy human individuals. CDR3 size: 16 residues. V trimming: 4 bases; J trimming: 4 bases; junction bases outside the gene matches: 10. Germline lookup yields CDR1 SGHRS and CDR2 YFSETQ. Naive CD8 isolation took CD45RO-negative cells positively selected for CCR7 and excluded terminally differentiated effector memory CD45RA+ cells. Clones were read by immunoSEQ multiplex PCR, and TCRdb kept only the in-frame ones, dropping some. The sample lists about 2 million clones, about 95% occurring once. This clonotype was obtained from a man aged 18-30 years in good health. The rearrangement links TRBV5-1 to TRBJ2-3; 9 nucleotides agree with TRBD1. Material for sequencing was naive CD8+ T cells sorted from blood. CDR3 sequence reads: CASSHRTGDASDTQYF. The CDR3 DNA sequence: TGCGCCAGCAGCCACCGGACAGGGGATGCTTCAGATACGCAGTATTTT.